One and the same sample provided the 2 T cell receptor beta chains below, sequenced in a study of blood T cells in healthy people across ages. Alongside a J-beta primer mix, a sample-barcoded 5' primer served in a second PCR lasting 7 to 11 cycles. TCRdb reprocessed the 5' RACE reads with MiXCR, giving one entry per CDR3 protein. The data contain about 780,000 distinct CDR3 sequences, 25% to 30% of them seen just once; the ten biggest clones take up roughly 3.1%. These records were also assigned to another study, of T cells of mothers and their children.

Sequenced input: blood. The receptors come from a boy between 10 and 17 years old in good health.

This clonotype came up a few times. V is TRBV2 and J is TRBJ1-4; tentatively, D is TRBD1 (6 bases). The germline V and J ends were trimmed by 8 bases and 7 bases, with 20 bases remaining between them. Germline V lookup: CDR1 SNHLY, CDR2 FYNNEI. The CDR3 is 15 amino acids. Here the CDR3 DNA reads TGTGCCAGCTCTCCCCAGACAGGTCGGGGTGAAAAACTGTTTTTT. Its translation: CASSPQTGRGEKLFF.

The sample holds a few counts of this clonotype. This chain links TRBV7-9 with TRBJ2-1; 10 bases align to TRBD1. The V gene's germline CDR1 is SEHNR and CDR2 FQNEAQ (reference sequence). The CDR3 has 16 amino acids. V was pared by 1 base and J by 3 bases, with 3 bases of the junction left unmatched. The CDR3 DNA sequence: TGTGCCAGCAGCTTAGGACGGACAGGGGGCTACAATGAGCAGTTCTTC. Translation: CASSLGRTGGYNEQFF.